Below are 14 T cell receptor beta chains sequenced from a single sample in a study of T cell responses to AZD1222 COVID-19 vaccine. Assay used: immunoSEQ multiplex PCR; TCRdb lists only in-frame clones, some missing. The sample comprises about 86,000 clones, more than 70% of which are singletons, and roughly 2.3% rests with the top ten. The sample here was peripheral blood, taken on day 0 of AZD1222 vaccination. The receptors here all came from an adult in good health.

This chain links TRBV27 with TRBJ2-6; D is ambiguous. Germline V gene data show CDR1 as MNHEY and CDR2 as SMNVEV (reference sequence). The CDR3 is made up of 16 amino acids. The V and J ends lost 4 bases and 1 base respectively, with 11 bases between them. The CDR3 region is CASSYGSKSGANVLTF. The CDR3 DNA reads TGTGCCAGCAGTTACGGCAGCAAGTCTGGGGCCAACGTCCTGACTTTC. Supplemented by reference TRBV27 and TRBJ2-6, the full variable domain reads EAQVTQNPRYLITVTGKKLTVTCSQNMNHEYMSWYRQDPGLGLRQIYYSMNVEVTDKGDVPEGYKVSRKEKRNFPLILESPSPNQTSLYFCASSYGSKSGANVLTFGAGSRLTVL.

CDR3 in amino acids: CAIRLAGGQDTQYF. CDR3 DNA sequence: TGTGCCATCAGACTAGCGGGGGGGCAAGATACGCAGTATTTT. The chain recombines TRBV10-3 with TRBJ2-3, with TRBD2 identical over 13 bases. The germline CDR1 and CDR2 sequences are ENHRY and SYGVKD. With V trimmed by 6 bases and J by 5 bases, 2 bases remained unmatched. This CDR3 has 14 amino acids.

This clone was observed a few times. V and J are TRBV7-2 and TRBJ2-3, with D maybe TRBD2 (7 bases). Germline V CDR1 and CDR2: SGHTA, FQGNSA. V lost 4 bases to trimming and J lost 1 base, with 21 bases between them. The CDR3 covers 18 residues. The CDR3 sequence: CASSSFPRGGHGTDTQYF. The CDR3 nucleotides read TGTGCCAGCAGCTCTTTCCCGAGGGGGGGCCACGGCACAGATACGCAGTATTTT.

This chain uses TRBV6-2 or TRBV6-3 with TRBJ2-3; TRBD1 or TRBD2 may be the D gene (5 bases each). Germline CDR1 and CDR2: MNHEY and SVGEGT. The CDR3 sequence is 16 residues long. Trimming removed 2 bases at V and 0 bases at J, with 12 bases between. The CDR3 nucleotides are TGTGCCAGCAGTTACGGGGACCGATTAAGCACAGATACGCAGTATTTT. The encoded protein is CASSYGDRLSTDTQYF.

The chain couples TRBV12-3 or TRBV12-4 to TRBJ2-5; TRBD2 is a possible D gene (6 bases). The V and J ends lost 2 bases and 5 bases respectively, with 9 bases between them. The CDR3 is 13 residues long. The CDR3 nucleotides read TGTGCCAGCAGTTTAACTAGCTGGGAGACCCAGTACTTC. Translated: CASSLTSWETQYF.

This clone came up a few times. The chain combines TRBV28 with TRBJ2-7, with TRBD1 matching over 7 bases. Germline V gene lookup returns CDR1 MDHEN and CDR2 SYDVKM. V was pared by 2 bases and J by 6 bases, with 7 bases of the junction left unmatched. The CDR3 has 14 residues. The CDR3 here is CASSLGTVKAEQYF. In DNA form, the CDR3 reads TGTGCCAGCAGTTTAGGGACAGTGAAGGCCGAGCAGTACTTC.

The gene calls are TRBV5-5 and TRBJ2-1; possibly TRBD1 for D (5 bases). The CDR3 is 15 amino acids. The V gene's germline CDR1 is SGHKS and CDR2 YYEKEE (reference sequence). The V end was cut by 3 bases, the J end by 0 bases, with 10 bases between. The CDR3 sequence is CASSSYDSSYNEQFF. The CDR3 region has the DNA TGTGCCAGCAGCTCCTATGACAGCTCCTACAATGAGCAGTTCTTC.

The chain joins TRBV7-9 to TRBJ1-1; the match to TRBD1 covers 8 bases. V shed 5 bases, J shed 3 bases, and the junction held 8 bases outside the gene matches. Germline CDR1 reads SEHNR; CDR2 reads FQNEAQ (reference sequence). The CDR3 sequence is 15 residues long. The CDR3 DNA reads TGTGCCAGCAGCCCTCGGACAGGGACGGACACTGAAGCTTTCTTT. This codes for CASSPRTGTDTEAFF.

V and J are TRBV25-1 and TRBJ2-1; D possibly uses TRBD1 or TRBD2 (5 bases each). The CDR3 extends over 15 amino acids. Trimming took off 4 bases at V and 3 bases at J, with 13 bases between the two ends. Germline V gene lookup returns CDR1 MGHDK and CDR2 SYGVNS. The CDR3 here is CASSGGALFYNEQFF. The CDR3 DNA follows: TGTGCCAGCAGTGGAGGGGCCCTATTCTACAATGAGCAGTTCTTC.

The chain has TRBV11-3 and TRBJ2-1; tentatively, D is TRBD1 (6 bases). Between the trimmed V and J ends, which lost 0 bases and 4 bases, there was a span of 13 bases. Germline CDR1 reads SGHNT; CDR2 reads YENEEA. This CDR3 has 16 amino acids. CDR3 region: CASSLDGTNQYNEQFF. The CDR3 DNA sequence: TGTGCCAGCAGCTTAGATGGGACAAATCAGTACAATGAGCAGTTCTTC.

A single count supports this clone. The J gene is TRBJ2-2, the V gene TRBV7-2, with D possibly matching TRBD2 (5 bases). CDR3 size: 14 residues. Trimming left V 5 bases short and J 1 base short, with 8 bases between. Germline assignment: CDR1 SGHTA and CDR2 FQGNSA. For the CDR3, the DNA is TGTGCCAGCAGCGGAGCGGAGAACACCGGGGAGCTGTTTTTT. Its protein is CASSGAENTGELFF.

This chain joins TRBV5-1 and TRBJ1-1, with D possibly TRBD1 on 6 matching bases. Germline values: CDR1 SGHRS, CDR2 YFSETQ. CDR3 length: 13 amino acids. V was cut by 5 bases and J by 5 bases, with 13 bases left in between. The CDR3 reads CASSLEGVTEAFF. CDR3 bases: TGCGCCAGCAGTCTGGAGGGGGTTACTGAAGCTTTCTTT.

In nucleotides, the CDR3 is TGTGCCAGCAGCTGGGGTGGCGGGGGGCCCTCCTACGAGCAGTACTTC. Translation gives CASSWGGGGPSYEQYF. This chain uses TRBV7-8 with TRBJ2-7, with 8 bases identical to TRBD2. CDR1 is SGHVS and CDR2 is FQNEAQ in the germline V gene. With 4 bases clipped from V and 0 bases from J, the junction kept 8 bases outside the gene matches. CDR3 size: 16 residues.

Only one count was recorded for this clone. V gene TRBV4-3 combines with J gene TRBJ1-2; D call uncertain. The V and J ends lost 0 bases and 4 bases respectively, with 18 bases between them. The germline V gene has CDR1 LGHNA and CDR2 YSLEER. The CDR3 covers 17 residues. The CDR3: CASSQESGSRLGYGYTF. The DNA of the CDR3 is TGCGCCAGCAGCCAAGAAAGCGGGTCTAGACTGGGCTATGGCTACACCTTC.